The 32 T cell receptor beta chains below come from one sample, sequenced in a study of shared clonotypes between healthy human individuals. Libraries were prepared by immunoSEQ multiplex PCR; TCRdb keeps only in-frame clonotypes and omits some of them. The sample has 2 million to 2.5 million clones; almost 96% are singletons. The sequenced sample consisted of naive CD4+ T cells sorted from blood. Subset of the sample: CD45RA+ positively selected. These receptors came from a man younger than 35 in good health.

The V and J genes are TRBV6-1 and TRBJ2-3; the D call may be TRBD1 or TRBD2 (5 bases each). Germline values: CDR1 MNHNS, CDR2 SASEGT. Deletions cut 6 bases from V and 0 bases from J, with 19 bases between. The CDR3 runs 17 residues. CDR3 protein: CASSEFTGTASTDTQYF. CDR3 in DNA: TGTGCCAGCAGCGAATTTACCGGGACGGCTAGCACAGATACGCAGTATTTT.

The chain has TRBV6-5 and TRBJ1-4; 9 positions agree with TRBD1. Per germline, CDR1 MNHEY and CDR2 SVGAGI. CDR3 length: 14 amino acids. V trimming: 2 bases; J trimming: 8 bases; junction bases outside the gene matches: 3. The CDR3 nucleotides read TGTGCCAGCAGTTACGGGACAGGGACCGAAAAACTGTTTTTT. Residues: CASSYGTGTEKLFF.

The chain has TRBV5-1 and TRBJ2-1; D is unclear. CDR3 length equals 15 residues. The germline V gene has CDR1 SGHRS and CDR2 YFSETQ. V was clipped by 0 bases and J by 3 bases, with 10 bases between them. CDR3: CASSLGVRLYNEQFF. The CDR3 DNA reads TGCGCCAGCAGCTTGGGTGTGAGGCTCTACAATGAGCAGTTCTTC.

The chain uses TRBV7-9 and TRBJ1-1; tentatively, D is TRBD1 (5 bases). From germline, CDR1 is SEHNR and CDR2 FQNEAQ (reference sequence). V was cut by 5 bases and J by 0 bases, with 16 bases left in between. CDR3 length equals 16 residues. The CDR3 reads CASSTLTGRVNTEAFF. The CDR3 DNA reads TGTGCCAGCAGCACGTTAACAGGAAGAGTGAACACTGAAGCTTTCTTT.

The chain employs TRBV18 and TRBJ1-1; 8 nucleotides align to TRBD1. Germline V lookup: CDR1 KGHSH, CDR2 LQKENI. The CDR3 is 15 residues long. With 2 bases clipped from V and 4 bases from J, the junction kept 6 bases outside the gene matches. Here the CDR3 reads CASSPRVDRATEAFF. The CDR3 DNA is TGTGCCAGCTCACCAAGAGTGGACAGGGCCACTGAAGCTTTCTTT.

J is TRBJ2-3 and V is TRBV10-2; D gene ambiguous. Germline V gene data show CDR1 as WSHSY and CDR2 as SAAADI. This CDR3 contains 15 residues. Trimming shortened V by 4 bases and J by 3 bases, and 14 bases separated the two germline ends. CDR3 protein: CASSVVGKITDTQYF. DNA of the CDR3: TGCGCCAGCAGTGTAGTCGGCAAGATAACAGATACGCAGTATTTT.

The gene calls are TRBV5-1 and TRBJ1-1; D remains unclear. The V and J ends lost 4 bases and 4 bases respectively, with 14 bases between them. Germline CDR1 SGHRS, CDR2 YFSETQ. The CDR3 length is 14 residues. The CDR3 region is CASSLDVVGTEAFF. The CDR3 nucleotides are TGCGCCAGCAGCCTGGACGTGGTCGGCACTGAAGCTTTCTTT.

The V and J genes are TRBV7-2 and TRBJ2-7; 14 nucleotides align to TRBD2. CDR3 length: 15 amino acids. With V trimmed by 4 bases and J by 6 bases, 5 bases remained unmatched. Germline V gene data show CDR1 as SGHTA and CDR2 as FQGNSA. CDR3 bases: TGTGCCAGCAGCTCGGGACTAGCGGGAGAAAGCGAGCAGTACTTC. Translated, it gives CASSSGLAGESEQYF.

V and J are TRBV6-1 and TRBJ2-7, with no clear D. Germline assignment: CDR1 MNHNS and CDR2 SASEGT. The CDR3 loop spans 13 amino acids. V was cut by 8 bases and J by 6 bases, with 17 bases left in between. The CDR3 DNA reads TGTGCCAGCCTTCCCCTGCGTTTGGGCGAGCAGTACTTC. This codes for CASLPLRLGEQYF.

This chain joins TRBV5-1 and TRBJ2-5, with D maybe TRBD1 (5 bases). V was clipped by 0 bases and J by 4 bases, with 13 bases between them. The CDR3 contains 15 residues. Germline CDR1 and CDR2: SGHRS and YFSETQ. This chain's CDR3 is CASSLGGLVGETQYF. The CDR3 nucleotides are TGCGCCAGCAGCTTGGGGGGCCTAGTTGGAGAGACCCAGTACTTC.

CDR3 in DNA: TGTGCCAGTAGTGCGACAGGGGGCGATCAGCCCCAGCATTTT. This codes for CASSATGGDQPQHF. This chain uses TRBV19 with TRBJ1-5; TRBD1 agrees at 10 bases. J lost 5 bases, V lost 5 bases, and 3 bases had no gene match. This CDR3 comprises 14 residues. The germline CDR1 and CDR2 sequences are LNHDA and SQIVND (reference sequence).

This chain connects TRBV5-4 to TRBJ1-3; D is perhaps TRBD1 (6 bases). Germline V CDR1 and CDR2: SGHNT, YYREEE (reference sequence). The V and J ends lost 2 bases and 3 bases respectively, with 15 bases between them. The CDR3 covers 16 residues. This chain's CDR3 is CASSFGTLERGNTIYF. CDR3 sequence (DNA): TGTGCCAGCAGCTTCGGGACACTCGAACGTGGAAACACCATATATTTT.

The genes are TRBV7-2 and TRBJ2-5; 7 bases match TRBD1. V shed 4 bases, J shed 6 bases, and the junction held 11 bases outside the gene matches. The germline CDR1 and CDR2 sequences are SGHTA and FQGNSA. The CDR3 loop spans 15 amino acids. CDR3 in amino acids: CASSSRQGEGKTQYF. In DNA form, the CDR3 reads TGTGCCAGCAGCTCGAGACAGGGCGAGGGAAAGACCCAGTACTTC.

As to this clone: The sample contains more than one DNA sequence encoding this CDR3. This sequence joins TRBV19 and TRBJ1-5; 8 bases agree with TRBD1. This CDR3 is built from 14 residues. The V gene end was trimmed by 6 bases and the J gene end by 2 bases; junction bases not matched to a gene: 3. Germline values: CDR1 LNHDA, CDR2 SQIVND (reference sequence). In DNA, the CDR3 is TGTGCCAGTAGCACAGGGGGGGGCAATCAGCCCCAGCATTTT. Translating it yields CASSTGGGNQPQHF.

Note on this clone: This sample also contains other DNA sequences that code for the same CDR3. The V and J genes are TRBV18 and TRBJ2-3; 10 nucleotides match TRBD2. Trimming took 6 bases from V and 1 from J; bases not matched to a gene: 4. CDR1 and CDR2 (germline): KGHSH, LQKENI. This CDR3 is 15 amino acids long. The CDR3 here is CASSPLAGGTDTQYF. CDR3 sequence (DNA): TGTGCCAGCTCGCCCCTAGCGGGGGGCACAGATACGCAGTATTTT.

This chain connects TRBV27 to TRBJ1-1; perhaps TRBD1 as D (5 bases). Trimming took off 0 bases at V and 7 bases at J, with 15 bases between the two ends. The germline gives CDR1 MNHEY, CDR2 SMNVEV (reference sequence). CDR3 length: 15 residues. CDR3: CASSLSISWRGEAFF. Here the CDR3 DNA reads TGTGCCAGCAGTTTATCGATTTCTTGGAGGGGTGAAGCTTTCTTT.

This clone was picked up one time. The chain has TRBV15 and TRBJ2-7; 10 bases line up with TRBD1. This CDR3 region has 16 residues. With V trimmed by 3 bases and J by 0 bases, 5 bases remained unmatched. Germline CDR1 LNHNV, CDR2 YYDKDF (reference sequence). In nucleotides, the CDR3 is TGTGCCACCAGCAGGGGACAGGGGAAAGGCTCCTACGAGCAGTACTTC. Translated, it gives CATSRGQGKGSYEQYF.

About this clone: Other DNA sequences within the sample encode an identical CDR3. V and J are TRBV29-1 and TRBJ1-2; D is undetermined. CDR3 length: 12 amino acids. With 3 bases removed from V and 0 bases from J, the gap between germline ends came to 5 bases. The germline CDR1 and CDR2 sequences are SQVTM and ANQGSEA. CDR3 coding DNA: TGCAGCGTTGAGGGGTCTAACTATGGCTACACCTTC. Translation gives CSVEGSNYGYTF.

The chain links TRBV5-4 to TRBJ1-1, with a weak D call TRBD1 (6 bases). The CDR3 is 15 amino acids. Deletions cut 4 bases from V and 2 bases from J, with 15 bases between. CDR1 SGHNT and CDR2 YYREEE come from the germline V gene (reference sequence). The CDR3 here is CASSLPGQKNTEAFF. The CDR3 DNA reads TGTGCCAGCAGCCTCCCTGGACAGAAAAACACTGAAGCTTTCTTT.

The chain employs TRBV5-5 and TRBJ2-1, with TRBD1 identical over 11 bases. This CDR3 spans 16 amino acids. The germline CDR1 and CDR2 sequences are SGHKS and YYEKEE (reference sequence). Germline trimming cut 4 bases from V and 7 bases from J; bases unmatched to any gene: 10. CDR3 coding DNA: TGTGCCAGCAGCCCACACCCGGGACAGGGGGGTAATGAGCAGTTCTTC. The encoded protein is CASSPHPGQGGNEQFF.

The rearrangement joins TRBV6-5 to TRBJ1-6; 8 bases fit TRBD1. This CDR3 has 15 residues. In germline, CDR1 is MNHEY, CDR2 SVGAGI. Trimming at V came to 7 bases and at J to 6 bases, leaving 8 bases not matched to a gene. The CDR3 loop is CASKPRTGSNSPLHF. DNA of the CDR3: TGTGCCAGCAAACCTAGGACAGGGAGTAATTCACCCCTCCACTTT.

This chain links TRBV7-2 with TRBJ1-2; 11 bases agree with TRBD1. The junction had 3 bases not matched to a gene; V was cut back by 6 bases and J by 3 bases. Looked up from germline, CDR1 is SGHTA and CDR2 is FQGNSA. The CDR3 runs 14 residues. CDR3 loop: CASRLDRGHYGYTF. DNA for the CDR3: TGTGCCAGCAGGTTGGACAGGGGGCACTATGGCTACACCTTC.

The rearrangement links TRBV11-2 to TRBJ2-2; perhaps TRBD2 as D (5 bases). The V end was cut by 11 bases, the J end by 4 bases, with 20 bases between. Germline V lookup: CDR1 SGHAT, CDR2 FQNNGV. This CDR3 spans 15 amino acids. Here the CDR3 reads CALTRGNVRTGELFF. Written as DNA, the CDR3 is TGTGCCCTAACTCGGGGTAATGTGCGCACCGGGGAGCTGTTTTTT.

This clone was counted once. V usage is TRBV30 and J usage is TRBJ2-5; 8 bases line up with TRBD1. Germline loops: CDR1 GTSNPN, CDR2 SVGIG (reference sequence). The CDR3 length is 14 residues. V lost 3 bases, J lost 5 bases, and 8 bases stayed unmatched. The CDR3 sequence: CAWSRTGNMETQYF. In nucleotides, the CDR3 is TGTGCCTGGAGCAGGACAGGGAATATGGAGACCCAGTACTTC.

This sequence joins TRBV9 and TRBJ2-2; the D is unclear. V gave up 0 bases and J gave up 1 base, with 10 bases separating them. The CDR3 runs 16 residues. CDR1 and CDR2 from the germline V gene are SGDLS and YYNGEE. The CDR3 nucleotides are TGTGCCAGCAGCGTAGAGGGTAGGGTGAACACCGGGGAGCTGTTTTTT. Amino acid sequence: CASSVEGRVNTGELFF.

The chain joins TRBV10-3 to TRBJ1-4; weak D call: TRBD1 (5 bases). The CDR3 runs 14 residues. Trimming pared 10 bases from V and 2 bases from J, leaving 14 bases between. Per the germline V gene, CDR1 is ENHRY and CDR2 is SYGVKD. The CDR3 DNA reads TGTGCCAGCAGCACGGGACTGACTAATGAAAAACTGTTTTTT. This codes for CASSTGLTNEKLFF.

The V call is TRBV6-6, the J call TRBJ2-7, with TRBD2 matching over 7 bases. The CDR3 has 12 residues. V shed 5 bases and J 4 bases; nucleotides not matched to a gene: 2. Germline CDR1 and CDR2: MNHNY and SVGAGI (reference sequence). This chain's CDR3 is CASSASGYEQYF. The CDR3 DNA sequence: TGTGCCAGCAGTGCTAGCGGTTACGAGCAGTACTTC.

The rearrangement links TRBV28 to TRBJ1-2, with D unclear. V gave up 3 bases and J gave up 4 bases, with 9 bases separating them. The germline gives CDR1 MDHEN, CDR2 SYDVKM. CDR3 length: 13 amino acids. The CDR3 spells CASSLHSLYGYTF. The CDR3 DNA reads as TGTGCCAGCAGTTTGCATTCACTCTATGGCTACACCTTC.

The chain employs TRBV9 and TRBJ1-5, with D possibly TRBD1 on 5 matching bases. The CDR3 spans 14 residues. The V gene's germline CDR1 is SGDLS and CDR2 YYNGEE. V lost 0 bases, J lost 9 bases, and 13 bases lay in between. The chain's CDR3 is CASSVDPGVPPQHF. The CDR3 DNA sequence: TGTGCCAGCAGCGTAGACCCGGGGGTTCCGCCCCAGCATTTT.

The sample holds one count of this clone. The gene calls are TRBV4-1 and TRBJ2-7, with D possibly TRBD2 on 6 matching bases. Trimming pared 3 bases from V and 6 bases from J, leaving 27 bases between. CDR3 size: 18 residues. Germline CDR1 reads MGHRA; CDR2 reads YSYEKL. CDR3 nucleotide sequence: TGCGCCAGCAGCCAGGCGGCAACGGGGGTCTACTTAGGCGGCGAGCAGTACTTC. Its translation is CASSQAATGVYLGGEQYF.

A remark on this clone: The same CDR3 can be traced to other DNA sequences in this sample. The gene calls are TRBV7-2 and TRBJ1-5; weak D call: TRBD1 (6 bases). CDR3 size: 15 residues. The ends were cut back, 1 base at V and 1 base at J, with 8 bases in the middle. Germline V gene lookup returns CDR1 SGHTA and CDR2 FQGNSA. The CDR3 nucleotides read TGTGCCAGCAGCTTAGTAGGGGGGAGCAATCAGCCCCAGCATTTT. This encodes CASSLVGGSNQPQHF.

The V call is TRBV25-1, the J call TRBJ2-4, with 7 nucleotides matching TRBD1. This CDR3 region has 16 residues. Germline V gene sequence: CDR1 MGHDK, CDR2 SYGVNS. V lost 5 bases to trimming and J lost 9 bases; unmatched junction nucleotides: 16. CDR3 region: CASSPPGTALGAIQYF. The CDR3 DNA reads as TGTGCCAGCAGTCCCCCCGGGACAGCGCTCGGGGCCATTCAGTACTTC.